A single sample is the source of the 9 T cell receptor beta chains below, sequenced in a study of control samples from healthy donors and cancer patients. TCRdb keeps only in-frame clones here, not all; method: immunoSEQ multiplex PCR. This sample has about 68,000 clones, with 75% to 85% found just once. Sequencing was carried out using blood. These receptors all stem from a man aged 60-69 years in good health.

This clone has a handful of counts. The chain employs TRBV27 and TRBJ2-1, with 7 bases aligning to TRBD2. V gave up 5 bases and J gave up 4 bases; unmatched junction bases: 5. Germline-derived CDR1 and CDR2 are MNHEY and SMNVEV (reference sequence). The CDR3 covers 14 residues. DNA for the CDR3: TGTGCCAGCAGTCGATCTAGCGGTTACAATGAGCAGTTCTTC. Amino acids: CASSRSSGYNEQFF.

The chain joins TRBV6-6 to TRBJ1-2; TRBD1 matches at 7 bases. The V and J ends lost 5 bases and 4 bases, in that order; junction bases with no gene match: 4. CDR1 is MNHNY, CDR2 SVGAGI, per germline (reference sequence). This CDR3 is built from 13 residues. CDR3 amino acids: CASSQGGVYGYTF. The CDR3 coding sequence is TGTGCCAGCAGTCAGGGGGGGGTCTATGGCTACACCTTC.

The J gene is TRBJ1-4, the V gene TRBV28, with D perhaps TRBD1 (5 bases). Trimming left V 6 bases short and J 6 bases short, with 20 bases between. Germline assignment: CDR1 MDHEN and CDR2 SYDVKM. CDR3 length: 16 residues. CDR3 sequence: CASSPPRGRRYEKLFF. The CDR3 DNA reads as TGTGCCAGCAGCCCTCCTCGGGGCAGAAGATATGAAAAACTGTTTTTT.

The chain joins TRBV18 to TRBJ1-1, with D unresolved. V was shortened by 1 base and J by 9 bases, with 9 bases between the two germline ends. Germline V gene lookup returns CDR1 KGHSH and CDR2 LQKENI. The CDR3 extends over 12 amino acids. CDR3 sequence (DNA): TGTGCCAGCTCACCACGTGATATCCAAGCTTTCTTT. The encoded protein is CASSPRDIQAFF.

This CDR3 is CASSTGTGRRYGYTF. CDR3 coding DNA: TGCGCCAGCAGCACCGGGACAGGGAGGCGGTATGGCTACACCTTC. This chain joins TRBV5-1 and TRBJ1-2; TRBD1 matches 9 bases. Germline V lookup: CDR1 SGHRS, CDR2 YFSETQ. With 4 bases clipped from V and 5 bases from J, the junction kept 9 bases outside the gene matches. The CDR3 runs 15 residues.

A word on this clone: This CDR3 is also generated by other DNA sequences in the sample. This sequence joins TRBV7-9 and TRBJ2-3, with 12 positions matching TRBD2. This CDR3 has 15 amino acids. The V segment lost 5 bases and the J segment 3 bases; nucleotides outside the gene matches: 3. Germline V gene sequence: CDR1 SEHNR, CDR2 FQNEAQ (reference sequence). The CDR3 DNA is TGTGCCAGCAGCCTGACTAGCGGGAGAACAGATACGCAGTATTTT. It specifies CASSLTSGRTDTQYF.

This clone occurred a few times. V is TRBV30 and J is TRBJ1-5; the D is unclear. CDR1 GTSNPN and CDR2 SVGIG come from the germline V gene (reference sequence). Trimming took 0 bases from V and 1 from J, leaving 4 bases between them. The CDR3 length is 13 residues. Here the CDR3 reads CAWSVDSNQPQHF. As DNA, the CDR3 is TGTGCCTGGAGTGTTGACAGCAATCAGCCCCAGCATTTT.

The rearrangement links TRBV7-6 to TRBJ2-1; 14 nucleotides match TRBD2. This CDR3 has 16 residues. Trimming cost V 3 bases and J 3 bases; bases outside gene matches: 1. Germline CDR1 reads SGHVS; CDR2 reads FNYEAQ. The CDR3 DNA follows: TGTGCCAGCAGCTTGGGACTAGCGGGAGACTACAATGAGCAGTTCTTC. This gives the protein CASSLGLAGDYNEQFF.

The J gene is TRBJ2-4, the V gene TRBV11-3; TRBD2 aligns across 7 bases. CDR1 and CDR2 from the germline V gene are SGHNT and YENEEA. V trimming: 3 bases; J trimming: 5 bases; junction bases outside the gene matches: 1. This CDR3 is built from 13 residues. The CDR3 region is CASSLGGENIQYF. The CDR3 nucleotides are TGTGCCAGCAGCTTGGGGGGGGAAAACATTCAGTACTTC.